The 31 T cell receptor beta chains presented below share a single source sample, sequenced in a study of shared clonotypes between healthy human individuals. The repertoire was sequenced with immunoSEQ multiplex PCR; TCRdb's copy has only in-frame clones and lacks some. The top ten clones hold about 0.13% of a sample with roughly 2.6 million clones, more than 80% of them seen once. The material sequenced was naive CD4+ T cells sorted from blood. Subset noted: CD45RA+ positively selected. These receptors originate from a man aged 18 to 30 in good health.

This sequence joins TRBV18 and TRBJ2-5; 10 positions match TRBD2. This CDR3 has 16 residues. The junction had 7 bases not matched to a gene; V was cut back by 1 base and J by 5 bases. CDR1 is KGHSH and CDR2 is LQKENI in the germline V gene. The CDR3 protein is CASSPLESSGSETQYF. The CDR3 DNA sequence: TGTGCCAGCTCACCACTCGAGTCTAGCGGGAGTGAGACCCAGTACTTC.

The chain couples TRBV29-1 to TRBJ1-2; TRBD1 matches 11 bases. There are 14 residues in the CDR3. Germline lookup yields CDR1 SQVTM and CDR2 ANQGSEA. The trim removed 6 bases at V and 9 bases at J, leaving 12 bases unmatched. The CDR3 loop reads CSVDRTGGAQSYTF. In nucleotides, the CDR3 is TGCAGCGTCGATAGGACAGGGGGCGCCCAGAGCTACACCTTC.

This chain joins TRBV6-1 and TRBJ2-5; TRBD1 is a possible D gene (6 bases). Germline-derived CDR1 and CDR2 are MNHNS and SASEGT. The CDR3 totals 14 residues. The V end was cut by 6 bases, the J end by 0 bases, with 11 bases between. The CDR3 nucleotides are TGTGCCAGCAGGAAAGGACAGAACCAAGAGACCCAGTACTTC. Translation gives CASRKGQNQETQYF.

For this clone: Other DNA sequences in this specimen translate into the identical CDR3. The chain employs TRBV4-1 and TRBJ1-5, with unresolved D. CDR3 size: 13 residues. Trimming left V 0 bases short and J 4 bases short, with 4 bases between. CDR1 is MGHRA and CDR2 is YSYEKL in the germline V gene. DNA for the CDR3: TGCGCCAGCAGCCAAGAAAGTAATCAGCCCCAGCATTTT. It encodes CASSQESNQPQHF.

Notes on this clone: This sample also contains other DNA sequences that code for the same CDR3. The DNA of the CDR3 is TGCGCCAGCAGCCCTGGGACTAGCGGGCGAGGGACAGATACGCAGTATTTT. This sequence encodes CASSPGTSGRGTDTQYF. V gene TRBV5-1 combines with J gene TRBJ2-3; 12 bases agree with TRBD2. CDR3 length: 17 residues. Germline V gene lookup returns CDR1 SGHRS and CDR2 YFSETQ. V trimming: 4 bases; J trimming: 3 bases; junction bases outside the gene matches: 9.

The chain combines TRBV6-5 with TRBJ2-7, with a weak D call TRBD1 (6 bases). Per the germline V gene, CDR1 is MNHEY and CDR2 is SVGAGI. V was cut by 5 bases and J by 0 bases, with 11 bases left in between. The CDR3 covers 14 residues. CDR3 bases: TGTGCCAGCAGTAGAGGGGGAATCTCCTACGAGCAGTACTTC. Protein: CASSRGGISYEQYF.

Only one count was recorded for this clone. The chain recombines TRBV6-4 with TRBJ1-2; maybe TRBD1 (5 bases). Trimming cost V 6 bases and J 0 bases, with 11 bases left between them. This CDR3 spans 14 amino acids. Germline V gene lookup returns CDR1 MRHNA and CDR2 SNTAGT. The CDR3 region has the DNA TGTGCCAGCAGGGAAAGGGACGCTAACTATGGCTACACCTTC. It is translated as CASRERDANYGYTF.

The chain links TRBV25-1 to TRBJ1-4; D call uncertain. Germline lookup yields CDR1 MGHDK and CDR2 SYGVNS. This CDR3 is built from 13 residues. Trimming shortened V by 2 bases and J by 7 bases, and 8 bases separated the two germline ends. The CDR3 reads CASSEPGLEKLFF. The CDR3 DNA reads TGTGCCAGCAGTGAACCAGGACTTGAAAAACTGTTTTTT.

The gene calls are TRBV7-3 and TRBJ2-5, with D possibly being TRBD1 (7 bases). V dropped 0 bases and J dropped 5 bases, with 16 bases sitting between them. In germline, CDR1 is SGHTA, CDR2 FQGTGA. The CDR3 runs to 16 residues. CDR3 in DNA: TGTGCCAGCAGCTTAACGCCCGGCAGGGGGAGGGAGACCCAGTACTTC. It yields the protein CASSLTPGRGRETQYF.

This sequence joins TRBV4-1 and TRBJ2-5; 7 bases agree with TRBD1. The CDR3 totals 13 residues. V was clipped by 6 bases and J by 2 bases; unmatched bases: 3. Germline V gives CDR1 MGHRA, CDR2 YSYEKL. Written as DNA, the CDR3 is TGCGCCAGCAGACCGGGACAGCAAGAGACCCAGTACTTC. This sequence encodes CASRPGQQETQYF.

This clone occurred once. The sample has other DNA sequences that encode this CDR3 too. The rearrangement uses TRBV5-1 and TRBJ2-7; TRBD1 aligns across 9 bases. The V gene end was trimmed by 0 bases and the J gene end by 0 bases; junction bases not matched to a gene: 4. The CDR3 covers 16 residues. Germline V CDR1 and CDR2: SGHRS, YFSETQ. The CDR3 region is CASSLDRGPSSYEQYF. CDR3 DNA sequence: TGCGCCAGCAGCTTGGACAGGGGGCCGAGCTCCTACGAGCAGTACTTC.

The chain has TRBV7-9 and TRBJ2-4, with 8 bases identical to TRBD1. Germline CDR1 reads SEHNR; CDR2 reads FQNEAQ (reference sequence). V lost 4 bases and J lost 8; bases outside the gene matches: 7. The CDR3 is 14 residues long. The CDR3 protein is CASSSPDRADIQYF. The CDR3 DNA reads TGTGCCAGCAGCTCCCCGGACAGGGCGGACATTCAGTACTTC.

V is TRBV6-1 and J is TRBJ1-5, with 7 bases that match TRBD1. The CDR3 extends over 15 amino acids. Germline V gene lookup returns CDR1 MNHNS and CDR2 SASEGT. V lost 6 bases to trimming and J lost 4 bases; unmatched junction nucleotides: 9. DNA for the CDR3: TGTGCCAGCAGGGTTCCAGGGGGGGGAAATCAGCCCCAGCATTTT. This encodes CASRVPGGGNQPQHF.

This clone appeared once. This chain links TRBV6-1 with TRBJ1-2; D may be TRBD1 (5 bases). The CDR3 spans 11 residues. Germline CDR1 is MNHNS and CDR2 is SASEGT. V gave up 8 bases and J gave up 5 bases, with 9 bases separating them. The CDR3 spells CASGWGYGYTF. CDR3 in DNA: TGTGCCAGCGGGTGGGGGTATGGCTACACCTTC.

V and J are TRBV7-9 and TRBJ1-5; the D is unclear. The ends were cut back, 5 bases at V and 0 bases at J, with 11 bases in the middle. Germline values: CDR1 SEHNR, CDR2 FQNEAQ (reference sequence). The CDR3 is made up of 15 amino acids. The chain's CDR3 is CASSINGDSNQPQHF. The CDR3 bases are TGTGCCAGCAGCATCAACGGAGATAGCAATCAGCCCCAGCATTTT. The complete variable domain, with remaining parts taken from reference TRBV7-9 and TRBJ1-5, reads DTGVSQNPRHKITKRGQNVTFRCDPISEHNRLYWYRQTLGQGPEFLTYFQNEAQLEKSRLLSDRFSAERPKGSFSTLEIQRTEQGDSAMYLCASSINGDSNQPQHFGDGTRLSIL.

The genes are TRBV5-4 and TRBJ1-2; no definite D call. The CDR3 extends over 11 amino acids. CDR1 and CDR2 from the germline V gene are SGHNT and YYREEE (reference sequence). Trimming removed 0 bases at V and 8 bases at J, with 5 bases between. CDR3 protein: CASSLDRGYTF. The CDR3, as DNA: TGTGCCAGCAGCTTGGATCGGGGCTACACCTTC.

The genes are TRBV9 and TRBJ2-3, with 8 bases that match TRBD2. With V trimmed by 4 bases and J by 9 bases, 1 base remained unmatched. The CDR3 totals 11 residues. Germline CDR1 SGDLS, CDR2 YYNGEE. The DNA for the CDR3 is TGTGCCAGCAGCTCGGGGGGGACGCAGTATTTT. Translated, it gives CASSSGGTQYF.

With regard to this clone: Its ends do not fully match the called genes, so a read error is possible. J is TRBJ1-1 and V is TRBV6-1, with D tentatively TRBD1 (6 bases). Germline V gene lookup returns CDR1 MNHNS and CDR2 SASEGT. The CDR3 is 14 amino acids. The CDR3 sequence: CASSIYTGNPEAFF. The CDR3 coding sequence is TGTGCCAGCAGTATATATACAGGGAACCCTGAAGCTTTCTTT.

This clone appeared once. The V and J genes are TRBV5-1 and TRBJ2-7; D perhaps matches TRBD1 (7 bases). CDR1 and CDR2 from the germline V gene are SGHRS and YFSETQ. Trimming removed 1 base at V and 5 bases at J, with 19 bases between. The CDR3 is 16 residues long. The CDR3 sequence: CASSLTIAGGSHEQYF. CDR3 in DNA: TGCGCCAGCAGCTTGACTATAGCAGGGGGGTCTCACGAGCAGTACTTC. The full variable domain, completed using reference TRBV5-1 and TRBJ2-7, is KAGVTQTPRYLIKTRGQQVTLSCSPISGHRSVSWYQQTPGQGLQFLFEYFSETQRNKGNFPGRFSGRQFSNSRSEMNVSTLELGDSALYLCASSLTIAGGSHEQYFGPGTRLTVT.

J is TRBJ2-1 and V is TRBV4-1; 8 bases are a match to TRBD2. V lost 3 bases and J lost 3; bases outside the gene matches: 16. CDR1 is MGHRA, CDR2 YSYEKL, per germline. The CDR3 consists of 19 residues. CDR3 amino acids: CASSHPKRGIAGLYNEQFF. The CDR3 coding sequence is TGCGCCAGCAGCCATCCCAAACGGGGGATAGCGGGACTCTACAATGAGCAGTTCTTC.

Concerning this clone itself: Different DNA sequences within this sample yield the same CDR3. The chain employs TRBV18 and TRBJ2-7; D remains ambiguous. CDR3 length: 13 amino acids. Trimming stripped 3 bases from V and 3 bases from J, with 9 bases between. Germline CDR1 reads KGHSH; CDR2 reads LQKENI. The CDR3 nucleotides are TGTGCCAGCTCACCTCCCTCAGTCTACGAGCAGTACTTC. It specifies CASSPPSVYEQYF.

This clone has a single count. The chain uses TRBV10-2 and TRBJ1-5; the match to TRBD1 covers 7 bases. The length of the CDR3 is 18 residues. In germline, CDR1 is WSHSY, CDR2 SAAADI. V lost 5 bases, J lost 2 bases, and 15 bases stayed unmatched. CDR3 protein: CASSPPPTGERGNQPQHF. The CDR3 nucleotides are TGCGCCAGCAGTCCCCCACCTACAGGGGAGAGGGGCAATCAGCCCCAGCATTTT.

V usage is TRBV19 and J usage is TRBJ1-6, with 11 nucleotides matching TRBD1. With 7 bases clipped from V and 6 bases from J, the junction kept 14 bases outside the gene matches. CDR3 length: 18 amino acids. The germline CDR1 and CDR2 sequences are LNHDA and SQIVND (reference sequence). CDR3 sequence reads: CASTLYGTGGRLNSPLHF. Written as DNA, the CDR3 is TGTGCCAGTACCCTGTACGGGACAGGGGGGAGACTTAATTCACCCCTCCACTTT.

The V call is TRBV5-4, the J call TRBJ2-5, with D uncertain. CDR1 is SGHNT, CDR2 YYREEE, per germline (reference sequence). This CDR3 has 13 residues. V gave up 2 bases and J gave up 0 bases, with 5 bases separating them. CDR3 nucleotides: TGTGCCAGCAGCTTACCACACCAAGAGACCCAGTACTTC. It specifies CASSLPHQETQYF.

V usage is TRBV10-3 and J usage is TRBJ2-7, with a weak D call TRBD1 (5 bases). Germline CDR1 reads ENHRY; CDR2 reads SYGVKD. Trimming pared 0 bases from V and 5 bases from J, leaving 14 bases between. The CDR3 is 15 residues long. The CDR3: CAISESILKDNEQYF. The DNA for the CDR3 is TGTGCCATCAGTGAGTCGATTCTGAAGGACAACGAGCAGTACTTC.

The chain couples TRBV6-5 to TRBJ1-1; 7 bases agree with TRBD1. This CDR3 has 15 amino acids. V lost 2 bases to trimming and J lost 2 bases; unmatched junction nucleotides: 5. Germline values: CDR1 MNHEY, CDR2 SVGAGI. The CDR3 DNA sequence: TGTGCCAGCAGTTACGGTACAGGGGCCAACACTGAAGCTTTCTTT. Its translation is CASSYGTGANTEAFF.

V gene TRBV11-2 combines with J gene TRBJ2-7; maybe TRBD2 (5 bases). Per germline, CDR1 SGHAT and CDR2 FQNNGV. Trimming pared 1 base from V and 6 bases from J, leaving 13 bases between. This CDR3 has 14 amino acids. CDR3 coding DNA: TGTGCCAGCAGCTTAGTCCCGGGGATTGGCGAGCAGTACTTC. Amino acid sequence: CASSLVPGIGEQYF.

The chain has TRBV5-1 and TRBJ2-3, with a weak D call TRBD1 (7 bases). V was cut by 4 bases and J by 4 bases, with 19 bases left in between. This CDR3 region has 16 residues. Germline assignment: CDR1 SGHRS and CDR2 YFSETQ. DNA of the CDR3: TGCGCCAGCAGCAAACCTAGCGCCCAGGGGGCAGATACGCAGTATTTT. This gives the protein CASSKPSAQGADTQYF.

This chain links TRBV4-1 with TRBJ2-1; 8 positions agree with TRBD1. The CDR3 runs to 17 residues. Germline V gives CDR1 MGHRA, CDR2 YSYEKL. Trimming removed 4 bases from V and 6 bases from J; junction bases left unmatched: 14. CDR3 sequence reads: CASSPSGRQGAINEQFF. The DNA of the CDR3 is TGCGCCAGCAGCCCCTCAGGTAGGCAGGGGGCGATCAATGAGCAGTTCTTC.

The V gene is TRBV6-5, the J gene TRBJ1-1; D not resolved. Germline V gives CDR1 MNHEY, CDR2 SVGAGI. Trimming pared 5 bases from V and 10 bases from J, leaving 17 bases between. CDR3 size: 13 residues. The CDR3 region has the DNA TGTGCCAGCAGTCGGCAAGGAGGATTGGCAGCTTTCTTT. Translation gives CASSRQGGLAAFF.

The chain uses TRBV28 and TRBJ1-2; D call uncertain. The length of the CDR3 is 14 residues. Per germline, CDR1 MDHEN and CDR2 SYDVKM. V was clipped by 3 bases and J by 1 base, with 9 bases between them. In DNA form, the CDR3 reads TGTGCCAGCAGTTTTTTGGGGAATAACTATGGCTACACCTTC. Its translation is CASSFLGNNYGYTF.